Below, one T cell receptor (beta chain) is given with its context. Its target is not known. The data were obtained in a study of T-cell memory formation after mild COVID-19. Study in general: Each donor largely had its own TCR clusters.

CDR3 length: 14 residues. The junction had 6 bases not matched to a gene; V was cut back by 7 bases and J by 3 bases. TCRdb passed the 5' RACE reads through MiXCR, listing each CDR3 protein once. This sample yields around 200,000 distinct CDR3 sequences, of which around 21% are seen a single time; under 25% belongs to the top ten. Study-wide points: Most CD4+ clones that shrank were in CM and EM, while CD8+ ones turned up in EMRA. Cross-reactive memory appears to have joined, as suggested by some responding clones showing up in pre-infection memory.

The sequence derives from an adult woman who had mild COVID-19 (a few samples of this study predate the infection). Cell type and time point are not known. V usage is TRBV12-3 or TRBV12-4 and J usage is TRBJ2-1, with TRBD1 matching over 7 bases. Sequencing was carried out using PBMCs or a T cell subset sorted from them (not recorded which). This CDR3 reads CASTQGDYYNEQFF. DNA for the CDR3: TGTGCCAGCACCCAGGGGGATTACTACAATGAGCAGTTCTTC.